A single sample gave rise to the 28 T cell receptor beta chains below, sequenced in a study of blood T cell repertoires in COVID-19. The method was immunoSEQ multiplex PCR; TCRdb's version includes in-frame clones alone and lacks a portion of them. The data contain under 200,000 clones, roughly 80% of them seen just once; the ten biggest clones take up about 1.5%. The sequenced sample consisted of peripheral blood. The receptors originated from a human donor in a cohort sampled during active COVID-19.

The chain joins TRBV9 to TRBJ1-1; no reliable D call. V was shortened by 0 bases and J by 4 bases, with 13 bases between the two germline ends. The CDR3 spans 15 residues. CDR1 SGDLS and CDR2 YYNGEE come from the germline V gene. CDR3 in amino acids: CASSVGPGSFTEAFF. CDR3 coding DNA: TGTGCCAGCAGCGTAGGGCCGGGGTCCTTCACTGAAGCTTTCTTT. Together with reference TRBV9 and TRBJ1-1, the CDR3 gives the full variable domain: DSGVTQTPKHLITATGQRVTLRCSPRSGDLSVYWYQQSLDQGLQFLIQYYNGEERAKGNILERFSAQQFPDLHSELNLSSLELGDSALYFCASSVGPGSFTEAFFGQGTRLTVV.

This clone has more than one count but fewer than ten. This chain links TRBV7-9 with TRBJ1-2; possible D gene TRBD1, 6 bases. The ends were cut back, 5 bases at V and 5 bases at J, with 12 bases in the middle. This CDR3 has 13 residues. Germline V lookup: CDR1 SEHNR, CDR2 FQNEAQ (reference sequence). CDR3 DNA sequence: TGTGCCAGCAGCATAGAGACAGGTTATGGCTACACCTTC. This encodes CASSIETGYGYTF.

V is TRBV10-2 and J is TRBJ2-2; 8 bases are shared with TRBD2. This CDR3 is built from 14 residues. CDR1 is WSHSY, CDR2 SAAADI, per germline. The ends lost 6 bases at V and 5 bases at J; junction bases unmatched: 5. The CDR3 loop is CASRWERETGELFF. The DNA of the CDR3 is TGCGCCAGCAGATGGGAGCGGGAGACCGGGGAGCTGTTTTTT.

This rearrangement joins TRBV7-3 to TRBJ1-1, with D perhaps TRBD1 (5 bases). The CDR3 runs 15 residues. V was trimmed by 5 bases and J by 5 bases, leaving 18 bases between them. Germline loops: CDR1 SGHTA, CDR2 FQGTGA. As DNA, the CDR3 is TGTGCCAGCAGCGCCGTCGCGGGGGGAGGTACTGAAGCTTTCTTT. It translates to CASSAVAGGGTEAFF. The full variable domain, in which reference TRBV7-3 and TRBJ1-1 provide the parts outside the CDR3, is GAGVSQTPSNKVTEKGKYVELRCDPISGHTALYWYRQSLGQGPEFLIYFQGTGAADDSGLPNDRFFAVRPEGSVSTLKIQRTERGDSAVYLCASSAVAGGGTEAFFGQGTRLTVV.

This chain connects TRBV24-1 to TRBJ2-2; tentative D call: TRBD2 (6 bases). V was pared by 3 bases and J by 1 base, with 11 bases between. The CDR3 consists of 16 residues. From germline, CDR1 is KGHDR and CDR2 SFDVKD. CDR3 region: CATSDPGLKNTGELFF. CDR3 coding DNA: TGTGCCACCAGTGATCCGGGACTCAAGAACACCGGGGAGCTGTTTTTT.

Only a few counts were recorded for this clone. The chain joins TRBV5-1 to TRBJ2-7; 8 bases align to TRBD1. Germline assignment: CDR1 SGHRS and CDR2 YFSETQ. The CDR3 consists of 14 residues. V lost 4 bases and J lost 4; bases outside the gene matches: 7. The CDR3 DNA is TGCGCCAGCAGCCGCCTGACAGGGGTTTACGAGCAGTACTTC. Its translation is CASSRLTGVYEQYF. Full variable domain (missing parts from reference TRBV5-1 and TRBJ2-7): KAGVTQTPRYLIKTRGQQVTLSCSPISGHRSVSWYQQTPGQGLQFLFEYFSETQRNKGNFPGRFSGRQFSNSRSEMNVSTLELGDSALYLCASSRLTGVYEQYFGPGTRLTVT.

The chain joins TRBV27 to TRBJ2-2, with TRBD2 matching over 12 bases. The CDR3 covers 19 residues. Germline lookup yields CDR1 MNHEY and CDR2 SMNVEV (reference sequence). J gave up 1 base and V 4 bases, and 10 bases lay outside the gene matches. Here the CDR3 reads CASSSLGLAGILNTGELFF. The DNA for the CDR3 is TGTGCCAGCAGTTCCCTCGGACTAGCGGGGATCTTGAACACCGGGGAGCTGTTTTTT.

V is TRBV6-6 and J is TRBJ2-5; D may be TRBD1 (7 bases). The length of the CDR3 is 15 residues. Per the germline V gene, CDR1 is MNHNY and CDR2 is SVGAGI (reference sequence). Trimming shortened V by 7 bases and J by 2 bases, and 17 bases separated the two germline ends. Here the CDR3 reads CASTTLEGAQETQYF. The CDR3 DNA follows: TGTGCCAGCACTACTTTGGAGGGGGCACAAGAGACCCAGTACTTC.

V and J are TRBV7-9 and TRBJ1-5; D call uncertain. CDR1 and CDR2 from the germline V gene are SEHNR and FQNEAQ (reference sequence). The CDR3 has 14 residues. The V end lost 4 bases, the J end lost 6 bases, and 13 bases lay between the germline ends. In nucleotides, the CDR3 is TGTGCCAGCAGCTCCACAGTAGACCCTCAGCCCCAGCATTTT. This gives the protein CASSSTVDPQPQHF.

This chain links TRBV19 with TRBJ2-1, with TRBD1 as a possible D gene (6 bases). This CDR3 region has 16 residues. The V gene lost 7 bases and the J gene lost 4 bases, with 20 bases spanning the gap. Germline CDR1 LNHDA, CDR2 SQIVND (reference sequence). The CDR3: CASTSSAGASYNEQFF. CDR3 nucleotide sequence: TGTGCCAGTACCTCTTCTGCAGGGGCGTCTTACAATGAGCAGTTCTTC. The complete variable domain, with remaining parts taken from reference TRBV19 and TRBJ2-1, reads DGGITQSPKYLFRKEGQNVTLSCEQNLNHDAMYWYRQDPGQGLRLIYYSQIVNDFQKGDIAEGYSVSREKKESFPLTVTSAQKNPTAFYLCASTSSAGASYNEQFFGPGTRLTVL.

The V gene is TRBV7-2, the J gene TRBJ2-6; TRBD2 matches 7 bases. The CDR3 loop spans 16 amino acids. The V segment lost 1 base and the J segment 2 bases; nucleotides outside the gene matches: 2. Germline loops: CDR1 SGHTA, CDR2 FQGNSA. This CDR3 is CASSLVGGPGANVLTF. The CDR3 DNA sequence: TGTGCCAGCAGCTTAGTGGGAGGGCCTGGGGCCAACGTCCTGACTTTC.

The chain uses TRBV27 and TRBJ1-2; D possibly corresponds to TRBD1 (5 bases). Germline loops: CDR1 MNHEY, CDR2 SMNVEV (reference sequence). The V end was cut by 5 bases, the J end by 8 bases, with 12 bases between. The length of the CDR3 is 12 residues. This CDR3 is CASSPGLGGYTF. CDR3 DNA: TGTGCCAGCAGTCCAGGGTTGGGAGGCTACACCTTC.

CDR3 loop: CASSPRTHSNQPQHF. CDR3 DNA: TGTGCCAGTAGTCCCCGGACTCATAGCAATCAGCCCCAGCATTTT. This rearrangement joins TRBV19 to TRBJ1-5; D is unresolved. Trimming took off 5 bases at V and 0 bases at J, with 11 bases between the two ends. CDR1 and CDR2 (germline): LNHDA, SQIVND (reference sequence). This CDR3 has 15 amino acids.

The chain carries TRBV10-3 and TRBJ1-2; 9 bases are a match to TRBD1. The CDR3 extends over 16 amino acids. V lost 11 bases and J lost 4; bases outside the gene matches: 17. Germline lookup yields CDR1 ENHRY and CDR2 SYGVKD. CDR3 amino acids: CAVQTGQGTGAYGYTF. CDR3 DNA: TGTGCCGTCCAGACGGGACAGGGAACGGGGGCCTATGGCTACACCTTC.

V is TRBV4-1 and J is TRBJ2-1; 9 bases are a match to TRBD2. The CDR3 runs to 14 residues. Unmatched junction bases numbered 6, after V lost 0 bases and J lost 12 bases. Germline V gene data show CDR1 as MGHRA and CDR2 as YSYEKL. In DNA, the CDR3 is TGCGCCAGCAGCCAAGATCTAGCGGGATGGGGGCAGTTCTTC. Its protein product is CASSQDLAGWGQFF.

The J gene is TRBJ2-5, the V gene TRBV5-4, with 11 bases matching TRBD2. CDR1 SGHNT and CDR2 YYREEE come from the germline V gene (reference sequence). V dropped 2 bases and J dropped 2; count of bases not matched to a gene: 2. The CDR3 contains 15 residues. CDR3 in amino acids: CASSFRTSGQETQYF. The DNA for the CDR3 is TGTGCCAGCAGCTTTCGGACTAGCGGGCAAGAGACCCAGTACTTC.

The genes are TRBV19 and TRBJ2-7; 9 positions match TRBD2. The CDR3 totals 15 residues. Germline values: CDR1 LNHDA, CDR2 SQIVND (reference sequence). In nucleotides, the CDR3 is TGTCTAAAGAGTAAGGTTAGCGGGAGTCTCTACGAGCAGTACTTC. This encodes CLKSKVSGSLYEQYF.

V is TRBV4-2 and J is TRBJ1-4; 9 bases fit TRBD1. The CDR3 totals 17 residues. CDR1 is LGHNA, CDR2 YNFKEQ, per germline. V shed 0 bases and J 9 bases; nucleotides not matched to a gene: 11. CDR3 protein: CASSQERGGQGTQKLFF. CDR3 nucleotides: TGTGCCAGCAGCCAAGAAAGAGGGGGACAGGGAACGCAAAAACTGTTTTTT.

The V and J genes are TRBV7-9 and TRBJ2-5; D is perhaps TRBD2 (5 bases). V lost 1 base and J lost 5, with 23 bases in between. The CDR3 runs 18 residues. Germline CDR1 reads SEHNR; CDR2 reads FQNEAQ (reference sequence). This CDR3 reads CASSLGYRLQVRGETQYF. The CDR3 DNA reads TGTGCCAGCAGCTTAGGGTATCGGTTGCAGGTTCGCGGGGAGACCCAGTACTTC.

The chain couples TRBV11-3 to TRBJ1-4; D is ambiguous. The CDR3 loop spans 15 amino acids. Trimming left V 2 bases short and J 3 bases short, with 10 bases between. Germline V gene data show CDR1 as SGHNT and CDR2 as YENEEA. CDR3 DNA sequence: TGTGCCAGCAGCTTACCGGGAAGGTCTAATGAAAAACTGTTTTTT. It translates to CASSLPGRSNEKLFF.

This clone was counted once. The chain combines TRBV4-2 with TRBJ2-7, with 8 bases matching TRBD2. CDR1 is LGHNA and CDR2 is YNFKEQ in the germline V gene. V shed 1 base, J shed 5 bases, and the junction held 7 bases outside the gene matches. This CDR3 spans 15 amino acids. The CDR3 DNA sequence: TGTGCCAGCAGCCAAGCCCAGCGGGAGTATGACGAGCAGTACTTC. Protein product: CASSQAQREYDEQYF.

The gene calls are TRBV7-2 and TRBJ2-7; D uncertain. The V end was cut by 0 bases, the J end by 2 bases, with 5 bases between. The CDR3 sequence is 13 residues long. Looked up from germline, CDR1 is SGHTA and CDR2 is FQGNSA. In DNA form, the CDR3 reads TGTGCCAGCAGCTTAGCGCGGACCTACGAGCAGTACTTC. Translation: CASSLARTYEQYF. The variable domain in full, with the rest retrieved from reference TRBV7-2 and TRBJ2-7, is GAGVSQSPSNKVTEKGKDVELRCDPISGHTALYWYRQSLGQGLEFLIYFQGNSAPDKSGLPSDRFSAERTGGSVSTLTIQRTQQEDSAVYLCASSLARTYEQYFGPGTRLTVT.

This clone occurred once. The chain employs TRBV28 and TRBJ1-5, with 10 bases lining up with TRBD1. The germline V gene encodes CDR1 MDHEN and CDR2 SYDVKM. Trimming removed 4 bases from V and 4 bases from J; junction bases left unmatched: 1. The CDR3 has 14 amino acids. In DNA, the CDR3 is TGTGCCAGCAGTTGGACAGGGGGAAATCAGCCCCAGCATTTT. It yields the protein CASSWTGGNQPQHF.

The J gene is TRBJ1-2, the V gene TRBV5-1; 8 bases map to TRBD1. V lost 4 bases and J lost 8; bases outside the gene matches: 10. CDR3 length: 14 amino acids. Germline loops: CDR1 SGHRS, CDR2 YFSETQ. The CDR3 sequence: CASSAGQGYDGYTF. CDR3 nucleotides: TGCGCCAGCAGCGCCGGACAGGGTTATGACGGCTACACCTTC.

There are a few counts of this clone. The chain carries TRBV7-6 and TRBJ2-2; 9 bases match TRBD1. The germline V gene encodes CDR1 SGHVS and CDR2 FNYEAQ. V was clipped by 3 bases and J by 4 bases; unmatched bases: 9. The CDR3 has 17 amino acids. The DNA for the CDR3 is TGTGCCAGCAGCTTGCAGGGAGGGACAGGGATCACCGGGGAGCTGTTTTTT. This sequence encodes CASSLQGGTGITGELFF.

V is TRBV19 and J is TRBJ1-5, with unresolved D. There are 12 residues in the CDR3. Germline lookup yields CDR1 LNHDA and CDR2 SQIVND (reference sequence). The V gene lost 8 bases and the J gene lost 0 bases, with 5 bases spanning the gap. The CDR3 sequence is CASHYSNQPQHF. The DNA of the CDR3 is TGTGCCAGTCACTATAGCAATCAGCCCCAGCATTTT.

In this sample, this clone turned up once. The chain carries TRBV5-8 and TRBJ2-2; TRBD2 agrees at 9 bases. This CDR3 comprises 16 residues. With 2 bases clipped from V and 0 bases from J, the junction kept 2 bases outside the gene matches. Germline CDR1 is SGHTS and CDR2 is YDEGEE. This chain's CDR3 is CASSLVAGANTGELFF. As DNA, the CDR3 is TGTGCCAGCAGCTTAGTAGCGGGAGCGAACACCGGGGAGCTGTTTTTT.

The chain combines TRBV9 with TRBJ2-7; D gene ambiguous. Germline CDR1 SGDLS, CDR2 YYNGEE. The V end lost 3 bases, the J end lost 3 bases, and 7 bases lay between the germline ends. The CDR3 consists of 12 residues. DNA of the CDR3: TGTGCCAGCAGCGCTAACCACTACGAGCAGTACTTC. As protein: CASSANHYEQYF.